The rows below give T cell receptor beta chains drawn from one sample of a study of T cell responses to AZD1222 COVID-19 vaccine. The data were produced by immunoSEQ multiplex PCR, yet TCRdb's version contains in-frame clones alone and is incomplete. The sample holds about 190,000 clones, around 92% seen once. Sequencing was performed on peripheral blood, taken on day 0 of AZD1222 vaccination. The receptors were sampled from an adult in good health. CDR3s include the opening cysteine and the closing phenylalanine or tryptophan. Each record gives: J gene, D gene, clone size, V gene, CDR3 DNA, CDR3 protein. The D gene is left open where the match is weak. Size is stated for part of the rows, as once, few or many counts, or as a class when the clone is expanded.

TRBJ1-1,-,-,TRBV7-8,TGTGCCAGCAGCTTAGATCGGTTCTCCATGAACACTGAAGCTTTCTTT,CASSLDRFSMNTEAFF
TRBJ1-5,TRBD1,once,TRBV28,TGTGCCAGCAGATCCTGGGACAGGGAATATCAGCCCCAGCATTTT,CASRSWDREYQPQHF
TRBJ1-4,-,-,TRBV6-5,TGTGCCAGCAGCTGGGACGGTACTAATGAAAAACTGTTTTTT,CASSWDGTNEKLFF
TRBJ1-1,-,-,TRBV5-1,TGCGCCAGCAGCCTGAAAGATGAAGCTTTCTTT,CASSLKDEAFF
TRBJ1-5,-,-,TRBV30,TGTGCCTGGAGCTCACGGGCCAATCAGCCCCAGCATTTT,CAWSSRANQPQHF
TRBJ1-1,-,-,TRBV29-1,TGCAGCGTTGGGGAGGGGCATGAAGCTTTCTTT,CSVGEGHEAFF
TRBJ2-1,-,-,TRBV11-2,TGTGCCAGCAGCCGAGGGACGGGAAACTACAATGAGCAGTTCTTC,CASSRGTGNYNEQFF
TRBJ1-5,TRBD1,-,TRBV27,TGTGCCACCAGACAGGGAGGCAATCAGCCCCAGCATTTT,CATRQGGNQPQHF
TRBJ1-1,-,-,TRBV27,TGTGCCAGCAGTTTAGGGGGGAGAGTCACTGAAGCTTTCTTT,CASSLGGRVTEAFF
TRBJ1-2,-,-,TRBV6-5,TGTGCCAGCAGTTACCAAGGGGCGCAAATCTATGGCTACACCTTC,CASSYQGAQIYGYTF
TRBJ2-5,TRBD2,-,TRBV5-1,TGCGCCAGCAGCCCGGGACTAGCGGGGGGGCTTGAGACCCAGTACTTC,CASSPGLAGGLETQYF
TRBJ2-3,-,-,TRBV9,TGTGCCAGCAGCGTAGCTACAGGGCCAGATACGCAGTATTTT,CASSVATGPDTQYF
TRBJ1-2,-,-,TRBV29-1,TGCAGCGTTGAGGGCAGATTCTATGGCTACACCTTC,CSVEGRFYGYTF
TRBJ1-5,-,-,TRBV24-1,TGTGCCACCAGTGATTCCCGAAATCAGCCCCAGCATTTT,CATSDSRNQPQHF
TRBJ2-7,TRBD2,-,TRBV20-1,TGCAGTGCTAGTTCTAGCGGGTGGTACGAGCAGTACTTC,CSASSSGWYEQYF